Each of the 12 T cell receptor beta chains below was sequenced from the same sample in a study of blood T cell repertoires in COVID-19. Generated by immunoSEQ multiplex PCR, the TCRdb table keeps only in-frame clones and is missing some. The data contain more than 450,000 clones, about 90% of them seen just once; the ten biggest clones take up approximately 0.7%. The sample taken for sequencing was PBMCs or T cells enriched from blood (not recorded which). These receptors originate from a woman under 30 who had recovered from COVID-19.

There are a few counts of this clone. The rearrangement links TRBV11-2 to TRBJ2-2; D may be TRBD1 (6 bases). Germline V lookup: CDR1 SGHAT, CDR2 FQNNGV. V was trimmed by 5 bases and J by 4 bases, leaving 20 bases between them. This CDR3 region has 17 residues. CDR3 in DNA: TGTGCCAGCAGCCCCCAGAGGGCAGGGGTTCGCACCGGGGAGCTGTTTTTT. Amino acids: CASSPQRAGVRTGELFF.

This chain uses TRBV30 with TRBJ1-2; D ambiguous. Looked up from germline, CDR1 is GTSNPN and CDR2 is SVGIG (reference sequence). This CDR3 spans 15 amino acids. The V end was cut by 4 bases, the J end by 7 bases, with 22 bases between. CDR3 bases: TGTGCCTGGATAAAGCCGGGGAGGGAAGGTGGTGGCTACACCTTC. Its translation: CAWIKPGREGGGYTF.

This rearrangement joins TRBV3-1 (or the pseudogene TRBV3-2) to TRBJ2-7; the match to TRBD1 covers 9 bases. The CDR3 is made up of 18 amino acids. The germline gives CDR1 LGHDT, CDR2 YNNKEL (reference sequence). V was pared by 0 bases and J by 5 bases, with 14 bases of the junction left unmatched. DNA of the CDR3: TGTGCCAGCAGCCAAGAATTAAGGGGACAGGGACCTCCCGACGAGCAGTACTTC. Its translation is CASSQELRGQGPPDEQYF.

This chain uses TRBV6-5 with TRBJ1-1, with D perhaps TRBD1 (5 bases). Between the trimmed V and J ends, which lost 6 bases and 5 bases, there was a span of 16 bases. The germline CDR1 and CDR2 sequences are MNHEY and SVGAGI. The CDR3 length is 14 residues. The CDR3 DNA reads TGTGCCAGCAGAGGCGATCTGGGGGGGACTGAAGCTTTCTTT. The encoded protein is CASRGDLGGTEAFF.

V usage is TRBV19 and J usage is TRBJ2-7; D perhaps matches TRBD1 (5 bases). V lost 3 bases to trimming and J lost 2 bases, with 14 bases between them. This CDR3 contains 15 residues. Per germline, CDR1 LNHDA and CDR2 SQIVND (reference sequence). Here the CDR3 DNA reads TGTGCCAGTAGTATGAACGAGGCAGGGACCTACGAGCAGTACTTC. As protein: CASSMNEAGTYEQYF.

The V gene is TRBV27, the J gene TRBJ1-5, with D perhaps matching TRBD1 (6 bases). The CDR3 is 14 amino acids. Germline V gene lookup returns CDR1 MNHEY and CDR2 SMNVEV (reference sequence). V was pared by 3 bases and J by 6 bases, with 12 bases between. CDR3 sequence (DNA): TGTGCCAGCAGTTTCTCCCAGGGGAGTCAGCCCCAGCATTTT. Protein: CASSFSQGSQPQHF.

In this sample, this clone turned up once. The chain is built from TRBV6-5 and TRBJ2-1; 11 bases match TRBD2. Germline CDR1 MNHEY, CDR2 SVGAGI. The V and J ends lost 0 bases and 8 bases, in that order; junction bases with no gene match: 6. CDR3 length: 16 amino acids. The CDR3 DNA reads TGTGCCAGCAGTTACTCGAAACTAGCGGGGGCGTATGAGCAGTTCTTC. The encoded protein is CASSYSKLAGAYEQFF.

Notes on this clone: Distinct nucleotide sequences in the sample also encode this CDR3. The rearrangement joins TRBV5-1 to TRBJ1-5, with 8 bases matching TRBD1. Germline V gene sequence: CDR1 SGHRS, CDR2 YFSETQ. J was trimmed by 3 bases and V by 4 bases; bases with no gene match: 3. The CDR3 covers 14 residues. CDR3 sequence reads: CASSPGQDNQPQHF. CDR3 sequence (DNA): TGCGCCAGCAGCCCGGGACAGGACAATCAGCCCCAGCATTTT.

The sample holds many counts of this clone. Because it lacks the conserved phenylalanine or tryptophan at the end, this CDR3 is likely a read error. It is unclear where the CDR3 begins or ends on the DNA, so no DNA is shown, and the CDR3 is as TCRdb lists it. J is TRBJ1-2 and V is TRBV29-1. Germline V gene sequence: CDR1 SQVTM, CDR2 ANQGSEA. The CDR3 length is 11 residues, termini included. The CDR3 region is CSVDEYPIGGG.

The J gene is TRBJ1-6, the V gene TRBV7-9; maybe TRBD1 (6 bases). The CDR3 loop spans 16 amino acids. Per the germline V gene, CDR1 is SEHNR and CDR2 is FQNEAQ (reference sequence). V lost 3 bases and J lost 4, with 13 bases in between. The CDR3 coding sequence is TGTGCCAGCAGCTTCAGCCAGGGGAAATATAATTCACCCCTCCACTTT. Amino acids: CASSFSQGKYNSPLHF.

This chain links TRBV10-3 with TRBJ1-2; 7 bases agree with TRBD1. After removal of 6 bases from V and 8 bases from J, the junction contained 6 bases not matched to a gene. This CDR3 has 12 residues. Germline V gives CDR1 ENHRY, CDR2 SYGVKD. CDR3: CAIREQGSGYTF. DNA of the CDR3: TGTGCCATCAGAGAACAGGGGAGCGGCTACACCTTC.

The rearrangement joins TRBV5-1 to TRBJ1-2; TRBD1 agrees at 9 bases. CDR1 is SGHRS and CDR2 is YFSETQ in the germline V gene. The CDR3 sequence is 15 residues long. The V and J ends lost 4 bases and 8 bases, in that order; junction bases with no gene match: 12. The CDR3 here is CASSPRSGTGKGYTF. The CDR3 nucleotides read TGCGCCAGCAGCCCTCGTTCCGGGACAGGGAAGGGCTACACCTTC. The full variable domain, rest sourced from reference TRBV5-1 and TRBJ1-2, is KAGVTQTPRYLIKTRGQQVTLSCSPISGHRSVSWYQQTPGQGLQFLFEYFSETQRNKGNFPGRFSGRQFSNSRSEMNVSTLELGDSALYLCASSPRSGTGKGYTFGSGTRLTVV.